This T cell receptor beta chain appears in the sequencing data of a study of cytomegalovirus exposure and HLA in healthy donors. Separation from the 666-subject first cohort characterized the approximately 120-subject validation cohort, to which the donors belonged. On this clone: Its antigen is unidentified.

Overall study results and limits: Rare TCR sequences dominated, though some public TCRs recurred in many donors. In the roughly 130 validation repertoires, a later analysis found that first-cohort TCR clusters tended to co-occur. The authors listed 150 or so TCR beta chains as cytomegalovirus-associated.

Profiling relied on immunoSEQ multiplex PCR, and the TCRdb table lists in-frame clones only, not all of them. The table includes some 120,000 clones, 80% to 90% detected once. V was trimmed by 1 base and J by 4 bases, leaving 10 bases between them. Germline V CDR1 and CDR2: MGHRA, YSYEKL. The length of the CDR3 is 15 residues. The source is a woman aged 18-29 years in good health and CMV-seronegative. The chain is built from TRBV4-1 and TRBJ2-2; D is possibly TRBD1 (6 bases). Sequenced material: PBMCs. The CDR3 here is CASSQGQDLTGELFF. The CDR3 DNA reads as TGCGCCAGCAGCCAAGGACAGGACCTCACCGGGGAGCTGTTTTTT.